This T cell receptor beta chain is from a study of OX40 agonist ivuxolimab in advanced cancers. The overall study: People in dose escalation had one of these cancers: hepatocellular carcinoma, melanoma, renal cell or head and neck cancer. Three patients showed partial responses: one hepatocellular carcinoma and two cutaneous melanoma cases.

Clones were read by immunoSEQ multiplex PCR, and TCRdb kept only the in-frame ones, dropping some. Of over 65,000 clones in the sample, around 91% were seen once. CDR3 size: 15 residues. Per the germline V gene, CDR1 is SGHTA and CDR2 is FQGNSA. The V and J ends lost 2 bases and 7 bases respectively, with 12 bases between them. The receptor was derived from an adult with an advanced solid tumor such as melanoma, head and neck, liver or kidney cancer. The V gene is TRBV7-2, the J gene TRBJ1-6; D is uncertain. This specimen was CD4+ or CD8+ T cells sorted from blood, taken in a trial of the OX40 agonist ivuxolimab. In nucleotides, the CDR3 is TGTGCCAGCAGCTTAAGCGGGCAGGCCAATTCACCCCTCCACTTT. This sequence encodes CASSLSGQANSPLHF.